The TCR beta chain described here comes from a study of response to subunit inactivated influenza vaccine. The sample holds many counts of this clonotype. TCRdb recomputed calls from the RT-PCR reads with MiXCR, one row per CDR3 protein. The sample contains around 570,000 distinct CDR3 sequences, 11% of which appear only once. Germline CDR1 SGHTA, CDR2 FQGNSA. The CDR3 is made up of 15 amino acids. Trimming stripped 8 bases from V and 6 bases from J, with 22 bases between. The sample was also reused in another study, on T cells expressing NK-cell markers. As that study records: 5'RACE template switching with UMIs produced the TCR beta cDNA. Seven donors tested HCMV-seropositive and one tested seronegative among the eight sequenced. The study found dominant NKG2C+ clonotypes at about 1.0-7.0% of CD8+ T cells in 5 or 6 donors. HCMV specificity of expanded NKG2C+ T cell clones remained unclear.

The receptor was isolated from a man over 45 who received an inactivated influenza vaccine. The rearrangement uses TRBV7-2 and TRBJ1-2; D gene uncertain. The sequences come from PBMCs from blood, collected on the day of vaccination. In DNA, the CDR3 is TGTGCCAGCGCTTCCCGGGTCTTAACCTCAAATGGCTACACCTTC. It yields the protein CASASRVLTSNGYTF.